A selection of T cell receptor beta chains follows, all from one sample in a study of T-cell memory formation after mild COVID-19. MiXCR was run by TCRdb on the 5' RACE reads, yielding one entry per CDR3 protein. Seen here are 120,000 to 150,000 distinct CDR3 sequences, 14% to 15% observed once, and the top ten hold about 26%. The sequencing input was PBMCs or a T cell subset sorted from them (not recorded which). The source is an adult woman who had mild COVID-19 (a few samples of this study predate the infection). Cell type and time point are not known. The CDR3 runs from the conserved cysteine through the conserved F or W. A D gene is named only where the DNA matches it firmly. The size entry is marked missing in some rows and otherwise reads once, few, many or a size class.

j_gene	abundance	d_gene	v_gene	CDR3nt	CDR3aa
TRBJ1-5	.	.	TRBV6-4	TGTGCCAGCGCCCGCAATCAGCCCCAGCATTTT	CASARNQPQHF
TRBJ1-2	.	.	TRBV23-1	TGCGCCAGCAGTCAATCGCGCCCTAACTATGGCTACACCTTC	CASSQSRPNYGYTF
TRBJ2-1	.	TRBD2	TRBV12-3/TRBV12-4	TGTGCCAGCAGTTCCTATTGGACTAGCGGGAGAAAAGAGCAGTTCTTC	CASSSYWTSGRKEQFF
TRBJ2-3	.	TRBD2	TRBV29-1	TGCAGCGCGGTCCTAGCGGGAACAGATACGCAGTATTTT	CSAVLAGTDTQYF
TRBJ1-2	few	TRBD1	TRBV19	TGTGCCAGTAGTATTAATTCGAACTCAGGGGGGTATGGCTACACCTTC	CASSINSNSGGYGYTF
TRBJ2-7	many	TRBD1	TRBV24-1	TGTGCCACCAGTGATCCGGGACAGGGATCCTACGAGCAGTACTTC	CATSDPGQGSYEQYF
TRBJ2-7	.	.	TRBV5-1	TGCGCCAGCAGGCCGGACTCTAGCTCCTACGAGCAGTACTTC	CASRPDSSSYEQYF
TRBJ1-5	.	.	TRBV30	TGTGCCTGGAGTGTAGCCGAGTGGGATCAGCCCCAGCATTTT	CAWSVAEWDQPQHF
TRBJ2-3	.	.	TRBV7-3	TGTGCCAGCAGCTTAAGTTTAGGGGGGTACACAGATACGCAGTATTTT	CASSLSLGGYTDTQYF
TRBJ2-7	few	TRBD1	TRBV20-1	TGCAGTGCCCGCCCGGGACAGGCCTCCTACGAGCAGTACTTC	CSARPGQASYEQYF
TRBJ2-1	few	TRBD2	TRBV10-3	TGTGCCATCAGCCGACTAGCGGCCCAGGATGAGCAGTTCTTC	CAISRLAAQDEQFF
TRBJ2-3	few	.	TRBV5-6	TGTGCCAGCAGCTTGGTCCGGGGTAGCGCAGATACGCAGTATTTT	CASSLVRGSADTQYF
TRBJ2-7	.	.	TRBV5-6	TGTGCCAGCAGCTTCGGTCTGGGGGCGGGGGAGCAGTACTTC	CASSFGLGAGEQYF
TRBJ2-2	.	.	TRBV6-5	TGTGCCAGCAGTTTACGCCACACCGGGGAGCTGTTTTTT	CASSLRHTGELFF
TRBJ2-1	.	TRBD2	TRBV20-1	TGCAGTGCTAGCAAGGGACTAGCGGGATCAAACTCCCTGAGCCATGAGCAGTTCTTC	CSASKGLAGSNSLSHEQFF
TRBJ1-2	many	.	TRBV29-1	TGCAGCGTTTTTGAATCAGGGAGTGTTGATGGCTACACCTTC	CSVFESGSVDGYTF
TRBJ2-5	.	.	TRBV29-1	TGCAGCGTTGAGGAAGAGACCCAGTACTTC	CSVEEETQYF
TRBJ1-3	many	.	TRBV12-3/TRBV12-4	TGTGCCAGCAGTTACCCCAGGGGTAGCTCGGGTGGAAACACCATATATTTT	CASSYPRGSSGGNTIYF
TRBJ2-3	.	.	TRBV28	TGTGCCAGCAGTGAAGATACGCAGTATTTT	CASSEDTQYF
TRBJ1-2	.	.	TRBV7-9	TGTGCCAGCAGCTTAGGACAGTTCGATGGCTACACCTTC	CASSLGQFDGYTF
TRBJ2-1	few	.	TRBV7-2	TGTGCCAGCAGCTCCGATGTTCTGGATGAGCAGTTCTTC	CASSSDVLDEQFF
TRBJ1-5	few	.	TRBV24-1	TGTGCCACCAGTGATGGGTTTCAGCCCCAGCATTTT	CATSDGFQPQHF
TRBJ1-1	few	.	TRBV5-1	TGCGCCAGCAGAGACCCGGGGGGTTTTGGTCACACTGAAGCTTTCTTT	CASRDPGGFGHTEAFF
TRBJ2-1	.	.	TRBV6-5	TGTGCCAGCAGTTACTCGACCCACAATGAGCAGTTCTTC	CASSYSTHNEQFF
TRBJ1-1	.	.	TRBV29-1	TGCAGCGTTGAAACAAACACTGAAGCTTTCTTT	CSVETNTEAFF
TRBJ2-1	.	TRBD2	TRBV6-5	TGTGCCAGCAGTCACCTAGCGGGAGGGGGCAATGAGCAGTTCTTC	CASSHLAGGGNEQFF
TRBJ2-3	.	.	TRBV11-3	TGTGCCAGCAGCTGGGGACTGACAGGGCGTAGCACAGATACGCAGTATTTT	CASSWGLTGRSTDTQYF
TRBJ1-2	few	.	TRBV7-6	TGTGCCAGCAGCCCCCCTCGGCAGGAAAACAACTATGGCTACACCTTC	CASSPPRQENNYGYTF
TRBJ2-5	.	.	TRBV5-1	TGCGCCAGCAGCCAAGGGACCGGGAACCAAGAGACCCAGTACTTC	CASSQGTGNQETQYF
TRBJ2-1	many	.	TRBV6-4	TGTGCCAGCAGTGACTCAGTGGGAGAAGGGCGGAATGAGCAGTTCTTC	CASSDSVGEGRNEQFF
TRBJ2-6	.	TRBD1	TRBV14	TGTGCCAGCAGACGGACAGGGGACAACGTCCTGACTTTC	CASRRTGDNVLTF
TRBJ2-7	.	.	TRBV29-1	TGCAGCGTAGCCGGGGGCGACGCCCGGTACGAGCAGTACTTC	CSVAGGDARYEQYF
TRBJ2-5	.	TRBD2	TRBV6-5	TGTGCCAGCAGTTGGGGGACTAGCGGGGTACAAGAGACCCAGTACTTC	CASSWGTSGVQETQYF